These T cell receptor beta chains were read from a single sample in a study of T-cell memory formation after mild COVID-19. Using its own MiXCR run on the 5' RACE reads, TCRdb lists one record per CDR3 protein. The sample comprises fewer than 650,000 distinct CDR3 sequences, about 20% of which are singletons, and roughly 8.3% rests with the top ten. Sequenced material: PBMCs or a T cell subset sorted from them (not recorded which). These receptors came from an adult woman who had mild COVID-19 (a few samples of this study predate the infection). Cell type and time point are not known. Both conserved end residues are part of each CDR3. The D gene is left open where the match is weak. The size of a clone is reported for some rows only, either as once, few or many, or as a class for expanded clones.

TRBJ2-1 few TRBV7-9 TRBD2 CASSLLVKRETPSYNEQFF TGTGCCAGCAGCTTATTGGTAAAGCGGGAGACCCCCTCCTACAATGAGCAGTTCTTC
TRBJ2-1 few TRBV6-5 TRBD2 CASSAGLVYEQFF TGTGCCAGCAGTGCGGGACTAGTTTATGAGCAGTTCTTC
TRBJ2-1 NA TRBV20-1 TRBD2 CSARVPGLTLNEQFF TGCAGTGCTAGAGTTCCGGGACTAACCCTCAATGAGCAGTTCTTC
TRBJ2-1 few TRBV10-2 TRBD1 CASETGFTYNEQFF TGCGCCAGCGAGACAGGGTTTACCTACAATGAGCAGTTCTTC
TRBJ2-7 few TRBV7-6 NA CASSPRDTLSYEQYF TGTGCCAGCAGCCCACGGGACACCCTCTCCTACGAGCAGTACTTC
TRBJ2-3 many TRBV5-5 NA CASSLDLTDTQYF TGTGCCAGCAGCTTGGACCTCACAGATACGCAGTATTTT
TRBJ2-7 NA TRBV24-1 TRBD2 CATSDSGPAGNDEQYF TGTGCCACCAGTGATTCTGGCCCAGCGGGAAACGACGAGCAGTACTTC
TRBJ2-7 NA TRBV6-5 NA CASSPGSRYEQYF TGTGCCAGCAGTCCCGGAAGCCGCTACGAGCAGTACTTC
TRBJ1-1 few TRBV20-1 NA CSARPLGTTWGEAFF TGCAGTGCTCGCCCTCTCGGGACGACGTGGGGTGAAGCTTTCTTT
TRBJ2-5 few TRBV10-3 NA CAISGVGETQYF TGTGCCATCAGTGGGGTTGGGGAGACCCAGTACTTC
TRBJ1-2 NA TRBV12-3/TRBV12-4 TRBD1 CASSLTGTVDYGYTF TGTGCCAGCAGTTTAACTGGGACAGTAGACTATGGCTACACCTTC
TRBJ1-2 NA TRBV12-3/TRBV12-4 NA CASSLGAGLEDGYTF TGTGCCAGCAGCCTCGGGGCAGGGTTAGAGGATGGCTACACCTTC
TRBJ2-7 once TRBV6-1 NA CASRKGTAKGYEQYF TGTGCCAGCAGGAAAGGTACAGCCAAGGGGTACGAGCAGTACTTC
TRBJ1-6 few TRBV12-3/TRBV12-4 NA CASSPGQDNSPLHF TGTGCCAGCAGTCCTGGGCAGGATAATTCACCCCTCCACTTT
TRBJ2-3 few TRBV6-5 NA CASSYRFSTDTQYF TGTGCCAGCAGTTACAGATTTAGCACAGATACGCAGTATTTT
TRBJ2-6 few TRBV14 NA CASSQFQTGANVLTF TGTGCCAGCAGCCAATTCCAGACTGGGGCCAACGTCCTGACTTTC
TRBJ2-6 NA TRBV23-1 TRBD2 CASRAHAGVANVLTF TGCGCCAGCAGGGCCCACGCGGGGGTGGCCAACGTCCTGACTTTC
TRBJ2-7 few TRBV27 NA CASSRDWQGSYEQYF TGTGCCAGCAGCCGCGATTGGCAGGGGAGCTACGAGCAGTACTTC
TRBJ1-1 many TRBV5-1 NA CASSLWGGQTATEAFF TGCGCCAGCAGCTTGTGGGGAGGGCAAACAGCCACTGAAGCTTTCTTT
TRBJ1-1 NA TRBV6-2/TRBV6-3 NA CASRLPGTTNTEAFF TGTGCCAGCAGACTGCCCGGGACAACAAACACTGAAGCTTTCTTT
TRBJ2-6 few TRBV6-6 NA CASTPSTGANVLTF TGTGCCAGCACTCCTTCAACTGGGGCCAACGTCCTGACTTTC
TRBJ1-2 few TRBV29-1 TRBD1 CSVGQGNFHGYTF TGCAGCGTTGGACAGGGGAATTTTCATGGCTACACCTTC
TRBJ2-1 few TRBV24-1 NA CATSDSGTPLYNEQFF TGTGCCACCAGTGATTCCGGGACTCCTCTCTACAATGAGCAGTTCTTC
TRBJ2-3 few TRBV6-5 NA CASSYVLATDTQYF TGTGCCAGCAGTTACGTCCTAGCCACAGATACGCAGTATTTT
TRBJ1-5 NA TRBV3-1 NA CASSQATLNRPQHF TGTGCCAGCAGCCAAGCGACCCTTAATCGGCCCCAGCATTTT
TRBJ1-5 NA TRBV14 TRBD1 CASSPLLPHRDRDNQPQHF TGTGCCAGCAGCCCCCTACTACCCCACCGGGACAGGGACAATCAGCCCCAGCATTTT
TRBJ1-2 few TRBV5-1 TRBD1 CASSSAGRNHGPRGNYGYTF TGCGCCAGCAGCTCCGCCGGGAGGAACCACGGGCCCAGGGGGAACTATGGCTACACCTTC
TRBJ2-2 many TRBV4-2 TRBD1 CASSQPGQSNTGELFF TGTGCCAGCAGCCAGCCGGGACAGTCGAACACCGGGGAGCTGTTTTTT
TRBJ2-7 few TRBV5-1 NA CASGRDSTYEQYF TGCGCCAGCGGGAGGGACAGTACCTACGAGCAGTACTTC
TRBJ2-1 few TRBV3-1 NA CASSQDQVAGGEQFF TGTGCCAGCAGCCAAGATCAGGTAGCAGGAGGTGAGCAGTTCTTC
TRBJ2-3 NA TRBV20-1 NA CSARDPKKWRGDTQYF TGCAGTGCTAGAGATCCGAAAAAATGGCGGGGAGATACGCAGTATTTT
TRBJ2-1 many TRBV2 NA CASTRTGGGSYNEQFF TGTGCCAGCACCCGCACCGGGGGAGGCTCCTACAATGAGCAGTTCTTC
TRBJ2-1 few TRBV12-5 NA CASGFGNEQFF TGTGCTAGTGGTTTTGGAAATGAGCAGTTCTTC
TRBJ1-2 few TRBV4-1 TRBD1 CASSQPGAGGTNYGYTF TGCGCCAGCAGCCAACCCGGGGCAGGGGGCACTAACTATGGCTACACCTTC
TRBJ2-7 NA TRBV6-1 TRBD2 CASSEAPSGNYEQYF TGTGCCAGCAGTGAAGCCCCCAGCGGGAACTACGAGCAGTACTTC
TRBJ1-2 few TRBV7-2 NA CASSLYRANYGYTF TGTGCCAGCAGCTTATACAGGGCTAACTATGGCTACACCTTC
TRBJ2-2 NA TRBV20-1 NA CSARDPGRGGGELFF TGCAGTGCTAGAGATCCGGGACGTGGGGGCGGGGAGCTGTTTTTT
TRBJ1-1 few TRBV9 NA CASSVATGNTEAFF TGTGCCAGCAGCGTAGCTACAGGGAATACTGAAGCTTTCTTT
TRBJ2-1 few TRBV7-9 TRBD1 CASSGQGDEQFF TGTGCCAGCAGCGGACAGGGTGATGAGCAGTTCTTC
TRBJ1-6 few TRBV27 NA CASSTRTQPESPLHF TGTGCCAGCAGTACTCGGACCCAGCCTGAGTCACCCCTCCACTTT
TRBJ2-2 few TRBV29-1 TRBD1 CSVRDRGVQNTGELFF TGCAGCGTCCGGGACAGGGGGGTTCAGAACACCGGGGAGCTGTTTTTT
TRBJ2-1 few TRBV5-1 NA CASSLGASSNEQFF TGCGCCAGCAGCTTGGGGGCTAGCAGCAATGAGCAGTTCTTC
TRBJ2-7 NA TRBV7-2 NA CASSLGGFHEQYF TGTGCCAGCAGCTTAGGAGGGTTCCACGAGCAGTACTTC
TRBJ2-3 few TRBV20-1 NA CSARVTGDADTQYF TGCAGTGCTAGAGTCACGGGAGATGCAGATACGCAGTATTTT
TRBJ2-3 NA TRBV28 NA CASSLVRPTGADTQYF TGTGCCAGCAGTTTGGTCCGCCCCACCGGGGCAGATACGCAGTATTTT
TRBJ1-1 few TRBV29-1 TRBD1 CSVAGTVLPEAFF TGCAGCGTGGCCGGGACAGTTTTACCTGAAGCTTTCTTT
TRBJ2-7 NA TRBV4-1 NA CASSQDAGPEQYF TGCGCCAGCAGCCAAGATGCGGGACCCGAGCAGTACTTC
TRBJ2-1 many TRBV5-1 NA CASSLDPSVSEQFF TGCGCCAGCAGCTTGGACCCGAGCGTGAGTGAGCAGTTCTTC
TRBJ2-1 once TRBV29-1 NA CSVRSFGNYEQFF TGCAGCGTTCGGTCGTTTGGTAACTATGAGCAGTTCTTC
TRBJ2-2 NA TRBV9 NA CASSVVPNREDTGELFF TGTGCCAGCAGCGTAGTACCCAACAGGGAAGACACCGGGGAGCTGTTTTTT
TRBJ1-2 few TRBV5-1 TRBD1 CASRPGGSRDYGYTF TGCGCCAGCAGGCCAGGGGGCAGTCGAGACTATGGCTACACCTTC
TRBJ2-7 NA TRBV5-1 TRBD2 CASSSMGREASYEQYF TGCGCCAGCAGCTCGATGGGGCGGGAGGCCTCCTACGAGCAGTACTTC
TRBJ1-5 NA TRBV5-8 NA CASSGFQGLSNQPQHF TGTGCCAGCAGCGGATTTCAGGGCCTCAGCAATCAGCCCCAGCATTTT